A selection of T cell receptor beta chains follows, all from one sample in a study of OX40 agonist ivuxolimab in advanced cancers. Method: immunoSEQ multiplex PCR; TCRdb's copy keeps in-frame clones and lacks some. The table lists approximately 23,000 clones, 84% of them singletons. The input for sequencing was CD4+ or CD8+ T cells sorted from blood, taken in a trial of the OX40 agonist ivuxolimab. The source is an adult with an advanced solid tumor such as melanoma, head and neck, liver or kidney cancer. Both conserved end residues are part of each CDR3. Fields, in order: V gene, D gene, clone size, J gene, CDR3 protein, CDR3 DNA. D genes are given only for firm matches. Not all rows give a size; the values are once, few, many and, for expanded clones, a class.

V: TRBV5-4
D: TRBD1
size: once
J: TRBJ2-5
CDR3: CASSSDTGGGETQYF
DNA: TGTGCCAGCAGCTCAGATACAGGGGGCGGAGAGACCCAGTACTTC

V: TRBV11-2
D: -
size: -
J: TRBJ2-7
CDR3: CASSLVIGDYEQYF
DNA: TGTGCCAGCAGCTTAGTGATAGGGGACTACGAGCAGTACTTC

V: TRBV7-2
D: -
size: -
J: TRBJ2-7
CDR3: CASSLSYTRSYEQYF
DNA: TGTGCCAGCAGCTTATCGTACACCCGCTCCTACGAGCAGTACTTC

V: TRBV30
D: -
size: -
J: TRBJ1-1
CDR3: CAWSVLGNTEAFF
DNA: TGTGCCTGGAGTGTACTGGGGAACACTGAAGCTTTCTTT

V: TRBV6-5
D: -
size: -
J: TRBJ2-1
CDR3: CASSYSGGNNEQFF
DNA: TGTGCCAGCAGTTACTCGGGAGGTAACAATGAGCAGTTCTTC

V: TRBV4-1
D: -
size: -
J: TRBJ2-7
CDR3: CASRREMGFVYEQYF
DNA: TGCGCCAGCAGACGCGAAATGGGATTTGTCTACGAGCAGTACTTC

V: TRBV5-6
D: TRBD1
size: -
J: TRBJ1-2
CDR3: CASSLGQGWYEGYTF
DNA: TGTGCCAGCAGCTTGGGACAGGGATGGTATGAGGGCTACACCTTC

V: TRBV15
D: -
size: -
J: TRBJ2-7
CDR3: CATSRVGSLEQYF
DNA: TGTGCCACCAGCAGAGTTGGTTCTCTCGAGCAGTACTTC

V: TRBV21-1
D: -
size: -
J: TRBJ2-7
CDR3: CASRTSPYEQYF
DNA: TGTGCCAGCAGAACTAGCCCCTACGAGCAGTACTTC

V: TRBV4-1
D: TRBD1
size: few
J: TRBJ1-6
CDR3: CASSNYRGKNSPLHF
DNA: TGCGCCAGCAGCAACTACAGGGGGAAAAATTCACCCCTCCACTTT

V: TRBV28
D: TRBD1
size: -
J: TRBJ2-7
CDR3: CASSQTGPYEQYF
DNA: TGTGCCAGCAGTCAGACAGGGCCCTACGAGCAGTACTTC

V: TRBV11-2
D: TRBD1
size: -
J: TRBJ2-5
CDR3: CASLDRGRGTQYF
DNA: TGTGCCAGTCTAGACAGGGGCCGTGGGACCCAGTACTTC

V: TRBV5-1
D: TRBD1
size: -
J: TRBJ2-1
CDR3: CASSFRDSEQFF
DNA: TGCGCCAGCAGCTTTAGGGACAGTGAGCAGTTCTTC

V: TRBV7-6
D: -
size: once
J: TRBJ2-7
CDR3: CASSNRVDYEQYF
DNA: TGTGCCAGCAGCAACAGGGTCGACTACGAGCAGTACTTC

V: TRBV10-3
D: -
size: -
J: TRBJ2-3
CDR3: CAISETGVSTDTQYF
DNA: TGTGCCATCAGTGAGACCGGGGTTAGCACAGATACGCAGTATTTT

V: TRBV11-2
D: TRBD2
size: -
J: TRBJ2-4
CDR3: CASSFSGGAGGKNIQYF
DNA: TGTGCCAGCAGCTTTAGCGGGGGGGCCGGGGGCAAAAACATTCAGTACTTC